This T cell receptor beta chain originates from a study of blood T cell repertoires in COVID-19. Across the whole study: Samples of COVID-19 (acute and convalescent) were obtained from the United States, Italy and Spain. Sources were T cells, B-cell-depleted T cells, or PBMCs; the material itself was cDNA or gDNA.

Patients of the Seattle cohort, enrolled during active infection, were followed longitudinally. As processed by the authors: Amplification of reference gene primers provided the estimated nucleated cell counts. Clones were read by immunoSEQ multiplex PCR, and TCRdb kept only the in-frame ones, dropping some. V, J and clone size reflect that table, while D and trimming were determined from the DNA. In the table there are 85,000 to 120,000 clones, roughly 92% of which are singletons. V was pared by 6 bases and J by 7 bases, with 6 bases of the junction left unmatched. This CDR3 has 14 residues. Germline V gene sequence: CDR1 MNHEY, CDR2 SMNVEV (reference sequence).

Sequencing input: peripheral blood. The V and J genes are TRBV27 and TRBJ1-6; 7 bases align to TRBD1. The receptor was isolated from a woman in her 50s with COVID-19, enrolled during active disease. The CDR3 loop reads CASSLGGSNSPLHF. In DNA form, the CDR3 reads TGTGCCAGCAGCCTAGGGGGCTCCAATTCACCCCTCCACTTT.